Sequencing of this TCR beta chain was carried out in a study of human T cells and chemical hapten exposure. Germline loops: CDR1 SGHTA, CDR2 FQGNSA. CDR3 length equals 14 residues. V shed 5 bases and J shed 0 bases, with 10 bases lying between them. This clonotype has a handful of counts. Its antigen remains unidentified. TCRdb recomputed calls from the RACE reads with MiXCR, one row per CDR3 protein. Here the sample spans just over 80,000 distinct CDR3 sequences, around 10% being singletons. Sample time point: patch test 1, 2 weeks after DPC sensitization. As for treatment: therapeutic diphenylcyclopropenone sensitization with weekly scalp DPC. Study-level findings and limits: Sensitizing to DPC left TCRs with a frequency above 1 in 1000 unaltered.

The clonotype was recovered from a woman aged 50 to 60 with alopecia areata. Some clones in this sample may be carry-over from other donors' samples. The sequencing used whole blood, collected in connection with sensitization to the hapten diphenylcyclopropenone (DPC). The chain combines TRBV7-2 with TRBJ1-2; D gene unclear. Written as DNA, the CDR3 is TGTGCCAGCAGCCCCGGTCCCGCTAACTATGGCTACACCTTC. This translates into CASSPGPANYGYTF.